This T cell receptor (beta chain) was recovered during a study of cytomegalovirus exposure and HLA in healthy donors. PCR primers comprised 60 Vbeta and 13 Jbeta primers. Sequenced by immunoSEQ multiplex PCR; TCRdb stores in-frame clones only, minus some. The table shows about 130,000 clones, with 60% to 80% occurring only once. Participants comprised healthy donors of bone marrow. Study-wide findings and caveats: Based on reports, TCR beta sequences accurately predicted HLA-A and HLA-B alleles for most subjects. Later, TCR association rates were found to vary by HLA locus, highest for DRB1 and lowest for HLA-C.

This CDR3 comprises 14 residues. V lost 0 bases, J lost 2 bases, and 7 bases lay in between. CDR1 SNHLY and CDR2 FYNNEI come from the germline V gene. On this clone itself: Its target is not known.

The sequence derives from a man aged 30 to 45 in good health and CMV-seronegative. Sequences were obtained from PBMCs. This chain connects TRBV2 to TRBJ1-2; no clear D gene. The CDR3, as DNA: TGTGCCAGCAGTGAAGCGACGGGAAACTATGGCTACACCTTC. It yields the protein CASSEATGNYGYTF. The entire variable domain, with the rest obtained from reference TRBV2 and TRBJ1-2, is as follows: EPEVTQTPSHQVTQMGQEVILRCVPISNHLYFYWYRQILGQKVEFLVSFYNNEISEKSEIFDDQFSVERPDGSNFTLKIRSTKLEDSAMYFCASSEATGNYGYTFGSGTRLTVV.